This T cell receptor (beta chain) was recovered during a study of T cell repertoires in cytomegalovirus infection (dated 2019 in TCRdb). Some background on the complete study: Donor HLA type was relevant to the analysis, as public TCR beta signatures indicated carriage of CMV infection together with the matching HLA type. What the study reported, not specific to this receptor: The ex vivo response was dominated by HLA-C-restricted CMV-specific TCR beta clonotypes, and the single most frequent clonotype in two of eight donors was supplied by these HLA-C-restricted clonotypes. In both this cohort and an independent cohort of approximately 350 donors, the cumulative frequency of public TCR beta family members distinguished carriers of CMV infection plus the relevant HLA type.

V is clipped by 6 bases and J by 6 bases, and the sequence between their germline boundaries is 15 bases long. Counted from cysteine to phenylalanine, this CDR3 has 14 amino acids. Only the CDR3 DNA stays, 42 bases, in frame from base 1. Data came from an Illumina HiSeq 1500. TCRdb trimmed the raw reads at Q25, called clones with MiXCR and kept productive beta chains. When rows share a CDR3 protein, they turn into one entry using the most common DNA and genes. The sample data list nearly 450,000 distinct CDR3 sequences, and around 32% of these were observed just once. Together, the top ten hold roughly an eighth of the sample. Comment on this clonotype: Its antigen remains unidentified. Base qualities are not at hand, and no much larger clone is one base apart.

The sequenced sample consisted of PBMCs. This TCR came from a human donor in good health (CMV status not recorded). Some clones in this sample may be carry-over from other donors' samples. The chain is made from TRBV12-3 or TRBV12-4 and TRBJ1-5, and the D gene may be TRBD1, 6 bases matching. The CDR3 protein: CASSNQGPSQPQHF. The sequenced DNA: TGTGCCAGCAGCAACCAGGGGCCGAGTCAGCCCCAGCATTTT.